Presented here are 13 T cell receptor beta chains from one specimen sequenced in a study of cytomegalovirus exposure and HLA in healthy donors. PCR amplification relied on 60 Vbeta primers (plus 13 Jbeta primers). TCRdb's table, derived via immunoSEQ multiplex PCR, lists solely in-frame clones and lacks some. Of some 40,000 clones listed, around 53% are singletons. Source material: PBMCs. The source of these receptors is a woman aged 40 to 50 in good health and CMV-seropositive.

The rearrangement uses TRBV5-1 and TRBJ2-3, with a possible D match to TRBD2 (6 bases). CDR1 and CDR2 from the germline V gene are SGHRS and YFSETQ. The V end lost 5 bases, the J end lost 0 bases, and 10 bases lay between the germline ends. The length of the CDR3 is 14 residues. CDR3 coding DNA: TGCGCCAGCAGGCGGGGCGCTAGCACAGATACGCAGTATTTT. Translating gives CASRRGASTDTQYF.

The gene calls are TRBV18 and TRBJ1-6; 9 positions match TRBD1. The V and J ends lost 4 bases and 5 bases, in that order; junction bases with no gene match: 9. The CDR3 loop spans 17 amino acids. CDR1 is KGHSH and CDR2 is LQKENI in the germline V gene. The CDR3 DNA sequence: TGTGCCAGCTCACGTGTGAAGGGGACAGGGAATAATTCACCCCTCCACTTT. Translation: CASSRVKGTGNNSPLHF.

Here the CDR3 DNA reads TGTGCCAGCAGCTATGGGACTATTCGGGATGAGCAGTTCTTC. Its translation is CASSYGTIRDEQFF. This chain uses TRBV9 with TRBJ2-1; 7 bases fit TRBD2. The length of the CDR3 is 14 residues. Germline V lookup: CDR1 SGDLS, CDR2 YYNGEE. Germline trimming cut 4 bases from V and 8 bases from J; bases unmatched to any gene: 9.

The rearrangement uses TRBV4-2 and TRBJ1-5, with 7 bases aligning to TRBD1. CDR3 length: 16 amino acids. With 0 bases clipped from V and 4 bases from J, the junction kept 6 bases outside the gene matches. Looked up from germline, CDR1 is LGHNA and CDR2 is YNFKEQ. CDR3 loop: CASSQDMRGRNQPQHF. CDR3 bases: TGTGCCAGCAGCCAAGATATGAGGGGGCGTAATCAGCCCCAGCATTTT.

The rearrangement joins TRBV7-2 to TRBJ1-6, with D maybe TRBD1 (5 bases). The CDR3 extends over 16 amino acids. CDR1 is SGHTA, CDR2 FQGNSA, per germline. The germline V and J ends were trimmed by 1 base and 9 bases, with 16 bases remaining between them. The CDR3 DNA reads TGTGCCAGCAGCTTAGTATTCGGGGGGATTGGTTCACCCCTCCACTTT. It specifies CASSLVFGGIGSPLHF.

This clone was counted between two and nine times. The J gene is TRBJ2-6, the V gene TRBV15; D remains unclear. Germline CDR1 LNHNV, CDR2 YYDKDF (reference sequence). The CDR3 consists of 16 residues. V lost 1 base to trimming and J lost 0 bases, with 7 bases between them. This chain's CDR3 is CATSRVAISGANVLTF. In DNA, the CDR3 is TGTGCCACCAGCAGAGTGGCAATCTCTGGGGCCAACGTCCTGACTTTC.

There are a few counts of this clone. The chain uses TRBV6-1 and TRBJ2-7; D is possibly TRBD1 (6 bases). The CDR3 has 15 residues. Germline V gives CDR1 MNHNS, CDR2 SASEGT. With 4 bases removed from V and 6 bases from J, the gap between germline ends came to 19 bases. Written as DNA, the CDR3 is TGTGCCAGCAGTGTTTTAGGGAAAGGGGGATCCGAGCAGTACTTC. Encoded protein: CASSVLGKGGSEQYF.

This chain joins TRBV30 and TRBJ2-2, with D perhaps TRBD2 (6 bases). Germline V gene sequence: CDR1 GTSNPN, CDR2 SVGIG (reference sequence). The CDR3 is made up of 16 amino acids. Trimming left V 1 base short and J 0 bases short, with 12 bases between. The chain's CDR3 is CAWSALGGPNTGELFF. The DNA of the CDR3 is TGTGCCTGGAGTGCCCTCGGGGGACCGAACACCGGGGAGCTGTTTTTT.

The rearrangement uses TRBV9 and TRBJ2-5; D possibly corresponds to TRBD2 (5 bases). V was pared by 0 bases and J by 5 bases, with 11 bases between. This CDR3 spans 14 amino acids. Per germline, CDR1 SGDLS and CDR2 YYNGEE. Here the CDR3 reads CASSVDGRGETQYF. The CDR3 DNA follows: TGTGCCAGCAGCGTAGATGGTAGAGGGGAGACCCAGTACTTC. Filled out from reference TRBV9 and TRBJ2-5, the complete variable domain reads DSGVTQTPKHLITATGQRVTLRCSPRSGDLSVYWYQQSLDQGLQFLIQYYNGEERAKGNILERFSAQQFPDLHSELNLSSLELGDSALYFCASSVDGRGETQYFGPGTRLLVL.

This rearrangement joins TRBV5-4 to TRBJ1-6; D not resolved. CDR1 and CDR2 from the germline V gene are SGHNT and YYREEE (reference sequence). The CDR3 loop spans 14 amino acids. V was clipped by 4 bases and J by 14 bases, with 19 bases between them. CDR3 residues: CASSIWTLAGTLHF. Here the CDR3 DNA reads TGTGCCAGCAGCATATGGACCCTCGCGGGAACCCTCCACTTT.

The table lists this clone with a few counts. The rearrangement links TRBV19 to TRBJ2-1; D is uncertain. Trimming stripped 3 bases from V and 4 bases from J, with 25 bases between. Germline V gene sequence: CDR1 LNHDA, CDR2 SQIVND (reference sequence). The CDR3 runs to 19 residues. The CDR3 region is CASSIRLAKSLPYYNEQFF. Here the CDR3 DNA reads TGTGCCAGTAGTATCCGTTTGGCAAAGTCTTTACCTTATTACAATGAGCAGTTCTTC.

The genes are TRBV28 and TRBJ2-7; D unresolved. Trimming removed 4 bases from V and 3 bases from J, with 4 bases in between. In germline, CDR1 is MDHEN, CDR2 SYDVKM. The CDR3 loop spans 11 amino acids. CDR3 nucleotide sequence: TGTGCCAGCAGTTACTTCTACGAGCAGTACTTC. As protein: CASSYFYEQYF.

CDR3 protein: CASSSPDRQPQHF. The CDR3 region has the DNA TGTGCCAGCAGTTCCCCTGACAGACAGCCCCAGCATTTT. The V gene is TRBV28, the J gene TRBJ1-5; possible D gene TRBD1, 5 bases. The CDR3 is 13 residues long. Germline CDR1 MDHEN, CDR2 SYDVKM. V was pared by 4 bases and J by 7 bases, with 11 bases between. Together with reference TRBV28 and TRBJ1-5, the CDR3 gives the full variable domain: DVKVTQSSRYLVKRTGEKVFLECVQDMDHENMFWYRQDPGLGLRLIYFSYDVKMKEKGDIPEGYSVSREKKERFSLILESASTNQTSMYLCASSSPDRQPQHFGDGTRLSIL.